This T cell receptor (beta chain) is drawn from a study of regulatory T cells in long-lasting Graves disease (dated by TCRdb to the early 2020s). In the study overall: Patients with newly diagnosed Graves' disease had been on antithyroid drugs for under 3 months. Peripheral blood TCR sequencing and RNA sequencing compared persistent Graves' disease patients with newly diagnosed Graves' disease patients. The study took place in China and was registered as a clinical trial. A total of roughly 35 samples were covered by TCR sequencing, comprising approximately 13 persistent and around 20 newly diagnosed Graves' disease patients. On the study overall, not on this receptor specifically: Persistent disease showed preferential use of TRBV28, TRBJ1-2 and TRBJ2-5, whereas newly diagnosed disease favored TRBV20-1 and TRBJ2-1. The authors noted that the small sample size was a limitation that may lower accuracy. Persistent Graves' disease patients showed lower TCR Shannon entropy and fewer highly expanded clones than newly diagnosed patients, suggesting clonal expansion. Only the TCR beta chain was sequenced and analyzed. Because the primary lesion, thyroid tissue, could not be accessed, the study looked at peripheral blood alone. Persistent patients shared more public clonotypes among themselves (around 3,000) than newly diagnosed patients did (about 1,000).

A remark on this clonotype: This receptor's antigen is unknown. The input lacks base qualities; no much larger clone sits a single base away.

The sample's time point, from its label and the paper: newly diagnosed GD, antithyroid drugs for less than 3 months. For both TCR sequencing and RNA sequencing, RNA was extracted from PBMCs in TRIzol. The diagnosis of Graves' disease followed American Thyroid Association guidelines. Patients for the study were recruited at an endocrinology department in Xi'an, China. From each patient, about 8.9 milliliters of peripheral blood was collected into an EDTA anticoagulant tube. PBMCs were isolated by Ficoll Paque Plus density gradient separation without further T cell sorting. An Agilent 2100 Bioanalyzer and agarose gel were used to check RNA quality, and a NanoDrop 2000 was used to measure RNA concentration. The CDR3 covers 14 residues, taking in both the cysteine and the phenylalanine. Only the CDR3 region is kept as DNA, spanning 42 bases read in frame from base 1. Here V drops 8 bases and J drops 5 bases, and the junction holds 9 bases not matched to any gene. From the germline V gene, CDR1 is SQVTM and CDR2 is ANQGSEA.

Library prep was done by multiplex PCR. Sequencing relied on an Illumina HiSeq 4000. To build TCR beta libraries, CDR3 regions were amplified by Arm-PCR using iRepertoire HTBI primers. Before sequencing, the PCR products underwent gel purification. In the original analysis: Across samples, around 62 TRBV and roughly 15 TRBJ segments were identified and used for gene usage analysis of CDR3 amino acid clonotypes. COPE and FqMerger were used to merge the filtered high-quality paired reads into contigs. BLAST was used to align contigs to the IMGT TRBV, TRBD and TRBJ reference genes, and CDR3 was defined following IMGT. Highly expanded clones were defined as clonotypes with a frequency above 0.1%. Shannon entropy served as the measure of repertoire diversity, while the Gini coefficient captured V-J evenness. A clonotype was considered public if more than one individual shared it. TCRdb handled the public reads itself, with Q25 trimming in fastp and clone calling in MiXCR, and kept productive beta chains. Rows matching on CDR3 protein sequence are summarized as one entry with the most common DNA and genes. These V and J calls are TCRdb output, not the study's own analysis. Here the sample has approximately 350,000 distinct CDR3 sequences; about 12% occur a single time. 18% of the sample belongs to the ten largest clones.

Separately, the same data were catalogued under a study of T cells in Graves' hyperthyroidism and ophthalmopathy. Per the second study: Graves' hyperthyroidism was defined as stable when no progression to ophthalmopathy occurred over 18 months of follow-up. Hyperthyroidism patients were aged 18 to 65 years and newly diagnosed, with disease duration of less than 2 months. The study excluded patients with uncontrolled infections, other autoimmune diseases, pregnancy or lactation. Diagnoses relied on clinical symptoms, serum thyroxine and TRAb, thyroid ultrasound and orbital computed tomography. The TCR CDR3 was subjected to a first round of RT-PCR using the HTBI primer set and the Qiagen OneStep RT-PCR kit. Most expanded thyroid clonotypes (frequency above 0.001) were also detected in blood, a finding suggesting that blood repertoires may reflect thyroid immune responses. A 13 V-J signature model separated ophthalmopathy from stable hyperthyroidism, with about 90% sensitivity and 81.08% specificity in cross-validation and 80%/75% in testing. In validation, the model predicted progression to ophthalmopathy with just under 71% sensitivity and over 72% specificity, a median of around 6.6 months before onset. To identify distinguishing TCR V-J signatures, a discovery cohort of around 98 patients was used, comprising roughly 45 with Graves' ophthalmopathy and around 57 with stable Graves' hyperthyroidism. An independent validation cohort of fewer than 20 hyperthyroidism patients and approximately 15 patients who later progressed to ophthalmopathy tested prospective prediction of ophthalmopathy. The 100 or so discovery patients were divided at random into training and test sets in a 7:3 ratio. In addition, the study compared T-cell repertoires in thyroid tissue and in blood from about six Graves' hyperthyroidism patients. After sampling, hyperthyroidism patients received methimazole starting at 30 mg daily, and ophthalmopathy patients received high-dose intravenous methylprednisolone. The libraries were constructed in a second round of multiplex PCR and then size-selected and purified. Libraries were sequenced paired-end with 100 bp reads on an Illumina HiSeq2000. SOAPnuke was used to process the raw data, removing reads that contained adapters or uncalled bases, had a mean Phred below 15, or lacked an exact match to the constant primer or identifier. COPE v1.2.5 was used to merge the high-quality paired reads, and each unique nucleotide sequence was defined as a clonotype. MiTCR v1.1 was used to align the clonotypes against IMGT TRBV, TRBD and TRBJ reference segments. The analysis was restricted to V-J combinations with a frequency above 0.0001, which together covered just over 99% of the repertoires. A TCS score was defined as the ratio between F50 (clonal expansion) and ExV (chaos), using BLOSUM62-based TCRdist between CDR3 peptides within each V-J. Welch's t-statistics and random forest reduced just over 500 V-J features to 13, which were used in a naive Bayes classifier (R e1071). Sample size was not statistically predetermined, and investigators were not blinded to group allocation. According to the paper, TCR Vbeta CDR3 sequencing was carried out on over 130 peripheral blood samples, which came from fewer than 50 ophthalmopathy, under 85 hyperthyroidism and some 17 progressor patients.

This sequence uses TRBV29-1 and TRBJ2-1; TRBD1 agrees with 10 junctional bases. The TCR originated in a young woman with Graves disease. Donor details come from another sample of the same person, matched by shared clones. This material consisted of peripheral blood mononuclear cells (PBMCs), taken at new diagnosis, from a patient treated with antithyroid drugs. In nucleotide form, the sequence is TGCAGCTCGCGGGACAGGGGATTCGACAATGAGCAGTTCTTC. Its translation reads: CSSRDRGFDNEQFF.